The T cell receptor (beta chain) under discussion was sequenced for a study of technical replicates of blood from several donors. This clone showed up just once. This CDR3 is built from 15 residues. Germline V gene data show CDR1 as SGHTA and CDR2 as FQGTGA. Trimming removed 2 bases from V and 4 bases from J, with 14 bases in between. Clones were read by immunoSEQ multiplex PCR, and TCRdb kept only the in-frame ones, dropping some. The sample lists about 62,000 clones, 85% to 90% occurring once. The sample comprised PBMCs. The TCR sequence derives from a human donor in good health. Some clones in this sample may be carry-over from other donors' samples. The rearrangement uses TRBV7-3 and TRBJ2-5, with a tentative D call TRBD2 (6 bases). The CDR3 nucleotides are TGTGCCAGCAGCTTAGGCGGGACGATGGCAGAGACCCAGTACTTC. Translation gives CASSLGGTMAETQYF. Based on the CDR3 plus reference TRBV7-3 and TRBJ2-5, the full variable domain is GAGVSQTPSNKVTEKGKYVELRCDPISGHTALYWYRQSLGQGPEFLIYFQGTGAADDSGLPNDRFFAVRPEGSVSTLKIQRTERGDSAVYLCASSLGGTMAETQYFGPGTRLLVL.